Listed below are T cell receptor beta chains from one sample, sequenced in a study of blood T cell repertoires in COVID-19. The method was immunoSEQ multiplex PCR; TCRdb's version includes in-frame clones alone and lacks a portion of them. Of some 140,000 clones in the sample, over 75% are singletons; the top ten hold around 2.1%. Sequenced material: peripheral blood. These receptors all stem from a man in his 70s with active COVID-19. CDR3s include the opening cysteine and the closing phenylalanine or tryptophan. A D gene is named only where the DNA matches it firmly. Clone size is stated in some rows and not others, as once, few, many or a class when expanded.

V	size	J	D	CDR3	DNA
TRBV5-4	.	TRBJ2-3	TRBD1	CASSPRTGRDTQYF	TGTGCCAGCAGCCCAAGGACAGGCCGGGATACGCAGTATTTT
TRBV4-1	.	TRBJ2-1	.	CASSQPGQKPINEQFF	TGCGCCAGCAGCCAACCGGGACAAAAACCTATTAATGAGCAGTTCTTC
TRBV7-3	.	TRBJ2-3	TRBD1	CASSLRTGSFADTQYF	TGTGCCAGCAGCCTGAGGACAGGCTCTTTTGCAGATACGCAGTATTTT
TRBV27	.	TRBJ2-7	TRBD1	CASSLGPRQGGEQYF	TGTGCCAGCAGTTTAGGCCCCAGACAGGGGGGCGAGCAGTACTTC
TRBV11-2	.	TRBJ1-6	TRBD1	CASSLAEGAGSPLHF	TGTGCCAGCAGCCTTGCTGAGGGGGCGGGGTCACCCCTCCACTTT
TRBV9	.	TRBJ2-3	TRBD2	CASSDFSGSLADTQYF	TGTGCCAGCAGCGATTTTAGCGGGAGCTTGGCAGATACGCAGTATTTT
TRBV30	.	TRBJ2-7	TRBD1	CACLGQTYEQYF	TGTGCCTGCCTGGGACAGACCTACGAGCAGTACTTC
TRBV9	.	TRBJ1-2	TRBD1	CASSVDHRGYGYTF	TGTGCCAGCAGCGTAGACCACAGGGGATATGGCTACACCTTC
TRBV19	.	TRBJ2-1	TRBD2	CASKAGGSYNEQFF	TGTGCCAGTAAAGCGGGGGGCTCCTACAATGAGCAGTTCTTC
TRBV5-4	.	TRBJ2-3	TRBD2	CASSTSSGTYTDTQYF	TGTGCCAGCAGCACCTCTAGCGGGACGTACACAGATACGCAGTATTTT
TRBV5-1	.	TRBJ2-3	TRBD2	CASGSPGTSGAIVRTDTQYF	TGCGCCAGCGGTTCTCCCGGGACTAGCGGAGCGATTGTGCGGACAGATACGCAGTATTTT
TRBV7-9	.	TRBJ2-3	.	CASSPGEIFTDTQYF	TGTGCCAGCAGCCCAGGGGAGATTTTCACAGATACGCAGTATTTT
TRBV5-1	.	TRBJ2-1	.	CASSLAVNNEQFF	TGCGCCAGCAGCCTGGCGGTTAACAATGAGCAGTTCTTC
TRBV9	once	TRBJ1-2	TRBD1	CASSVETGKLSYGYTF	TGTGCCAGCAGCGTAGAGACAGGGAAATTAAGCTATGGCTACACCTTC
TRBV19	.	TRBJ2-3	TRBD2	CASRTSGSGTDTQYF	TGTGCCAGCCGGACTAGCGGGAGTGGCACAGATACGCAGTATTTT
TRBV5-1	.	TRBJ2-7	TRBD1	CASALGTGLSYEQYF	TGCGCCAGCGCATTGGGGACAGGGCTCTCCTACGAGCAGTACTTC
TRBV5-8	.	TRBJ1-4	.	CASSLGPTGEKLFF	TGTGCCAGCAGCTTGGGTCCAACGGGGGAAAAACTGTTTTTT
TRBV27	.	TRBJ1-6	.	CASSFWQANSPLHF	TGTGCCAGCAGTTTCTGGCAGGCAAATTCACCCCTCCACTTT
TRBV7-9	.	TRBJ2-4	.	CASSLGGSVNIQYF	TGTGCCAGCAGCTTGGGGGGATCGGTAAACATTCAGTACTTC
TRBV20-1	.	TRBJ2-5	TRBD2	CSASSLAGGPSQETQYF	TGCAGTGCTAGTTCCCTAGCGGGAGGGCCTAGTCAAGAGACCCAGTACTTC
TRBV6-2/TRBV6-3	few	TRBJ2-7	TRBD2	CASSPGLAGGYDEQYF	TGTGCCAGCAGCCCAGGACTAGCGGGAGGGTACGACGAGCAGTACTTC
TRBV18	few	TRBJ1-5	.	CASSPVGVGQPQHF	TGTGCCAGCTCACCCGTAGGGGTGGGGCAGCCCCAGCATTTT
TRBV5-6	.	TRBJ1-4	.	CASSRTGVLEKLFF	TGTGCCAGCAGCCGGACGGGGGTTTTGGAAAAACTGTTTTTT
TRBV27	.	TRBJ1-5	.	CASSLYSGGANQPQHF	TGTGCCAGCAGTTTATATTCCGGAGGGGCCAATCAGCCCCAGCATTTT
TRBV7-9	.	TRBJ2-3	TRBD2	CASGRGGSDTQYF	TGTGCCTCGGGGCGGGGGGGATCAGATACGCAGTATTTT
TRBV4-3	once	TRBJ2-4	.	CASSQGLVAKNIQYF	TGCGCCAGCAGCCAAGGACTAGTGGCCAAAAACATTCAGTACTTC
TRBV27	once	TRBJ2-7	.	CASSLSGRGRARDEQYF	TGTGCCAGCAGTTTATCCGGGCGGGGCAGGGCGAGGGACGAGCAGTACTTC
TRBV5-1	.	TRBJ2-4	TRBD1	CASSRTGGENIQYF	TGCGCCAGCAGCAGGACAGGGGGGGAAAACATTCAGTACTTC
TRBV3-1/TRBV3-2	.	TRBJ2-3	.	CASSPPPGRTDTQYF	TGTGCCAGCAGCCCCCCTCCGGGAAGGACAGATACGCAGTATTTT
TRBV10-3	.	TRBJ1-2	.	CAISEAGLVDGYTF	TGTGCCATCAGTGAGGCAGGCTTAGTTGATGGCTACACCTTC